These 32 T cell receptor beta chains were all obtained from the same sample, sequenced in a study of early T cells in non-severe SARS-CoV-2 infection. TCRdb itself ran the 5' RACE reads through MiXCR, one entry per CDR3 protein. The sample holds some 91,000 distinct CDR3 sequences, 15% seen once. Sequences were obtained from whole blood. The receptor source for this set is an adult who was a healthcare worker with PCR-confirmed SARS-CoV-2 infection or an uninfected control (not recorded which).

This clonotype has only a few counts. The V call is TRBV4-1, the J call TRBJ2-2; D possibly corresponds to TRBD2 (5 bases). This CDR3 contains 15 residues. V was cut by 4 bases and J by 3 bases, with 12 bases left in between. Germline values: CDR1 MGHRA, CDR2 YSYEKL. The CDR3 nucleotides read TGCGCCAGCAGCCCCGCAGGCGGGTACACCGGGGAGCTGTTTTTT. Translation gives CASSPAGGYTGELFF.

The chain combines TRBV6-4 with TRBJ2-1; the match to TRBD2 covers 12 bases. CDR3 size: 15 residues. Germline-derived CDR1 and CDR2 are MRHNA and SNTAGT. After removal of 7 bases from V and 10 bases from J, the junction contained 11 bases not matched to a gene. The CDR3 is CASIKLAGGSKEQFF. The DNA for the CDR3 is TGTGCCAGCATAAAACTAGCGGGAGGATCTAAGGAGCAGTTCTTC.

The gene calls are TRBV6-5 and TRBJ1-1; TRBD1 is a possible D gene (5 bases). V dropped 10 bases and J dropped 5 bases, with 20 bases sitting between them. Germline values: CDR1 MNHEY, CDR2 SVGAGI. The CDR3 spans 14 residues. The CDR3: CATGSRGVGTEAFF. For the CDR3, the DNA is TGTGCCACTGGAAGTAGGGGCGTGGGAACTGAAGCTTTCTTT.

Only a few counts were recorded for this clonotype. The chain couples TRBV11-2 to TRBJ2-3; TRBD2 matches at 10 bases. The CDR3 extends over 17 amino acids. CDR1 and CDR2 (germline): SGHAT, FQNNGV. V trimming: 5 bases; J trimming: 2 bases; junction bases outside the gene matches: 10. For the CDR3, the DNA is TGTGCCAGCAGCCTCTCGCGCCTAGCGGGAGTCACAGATACGCAGTATTTT. It is translated as CASSLSRLAGVTDTQYF.

This chain joins TRBV12-3 or TRBV12-4 and TRBJ2-1; D perhaps matches TRBD1 (5 bases). V was cut by 3 bases and J by 5 bases, with 11 bases left in between. This CDR3 contains 14 residues. CDR3 protein: CASSFRDSNNEQFF. Here the CDR3 DNA reads TGTGCCAGCAGTTTCCGTGACAGTAACAATGAGCAGTTCTTC.

This clonotype was counted between two and nine times. This rearrangement joins TRBV12-3 or TRBV12-4 to TRBJ2-6; 10 nucleotides line up with TRBD1. The junction had 13 bases not matched to a gene; V was cut back by 10 bases and J by 4 bases. This CDR3 has 17 amino acids. The CDR3 coding sequence is TGTGCCACCCTCTTGGGACAGGGGCTAGTAGGGGCCAACGTCCTGACTTTC. Translating it yields CATLLGQGLVGANVLTF.

This clonotype has a handful of counts. The chain carries TRBV20-1 and TRBJ2-7, with TRBD1 matching over 8 bases. The CDR3 covers 13 residues. The trim removed 2 bases at V and 2 bases at J, leaving 2 bases unmatched. CDR1 and CDR2 (germline): DFQATT, SNEGSKA (reference sequence). DNA of the CDR3: TGCAGTGCTAGACAGGGGGCGACCTACGAGCAGTACTTC. Encoded protein: CSARQGATYEQYF.

The chain links TRBV29-1 to TRBJ2-4, with TRBD1 identical over 7 bases. After removal of 6 bases from V and 9 bases from J, the junction contained 5 bases not matched to a gene. Germline V gene lookup returns CDR1 SQVTM and CDR2 ANQGSEA. This CDR3 has 11 amino acids. CDR3 sequence: CSVGQWTIQYF. CDR3 DNA: TGCAGCGTGGGACAGTGGACCATTCAGTACTTC.

Ten or more counts support this clonotype. The chain has TRBV11-3 and TRBJ1-1; D is possibly TRBD1 (6 bases). Trimming removed 1 base from V and 11 bases from J, with 11 bases in between. The V gene's germline CDR1 is SGHNT and CDR2 YENEEA. This CDR3 is built from 12 residues. For the CDR3, the DNA is TGTGCCAGCAGCTTAGTAGGGGGAATTGCTTTCTTT. Protein: CASSLVGGIAFF.

This chain joins TRBV14 and TRBJ2-3; TRBD2 agrees at 7 bases. Germline CDR1 reads SGHDN; CDR2 reads FVKESK. The CDR3 length is 14 residues. With 6 bases clipped from V and 0 bases from J, the junction kept 3 bases outside the gene matches. CDR3 in amino acids: CASRSGVSTDTQYF. The CDR3 DNA sequence: TGTGCCAGCAGAAGCGGGGTTAGCACAGATACGCAGTATTTT. The variable domain in full, with the rest retrieved from reference TRBV14 and TRBJ2-3, is EAGVTQFPSHSVIEKGQTVTLRCDPISGHDNLYWYRRVMGKEIKFLLHFVKESKQDESGMPNNRFLAERTGGTYSTLKVQPAELEDSGVYFCASRSGVSTDTQYFGPGTRLTVL.

This clonotype occurred a few times. V is TRBV2 and J is TRBJ2-3, with D perhaps TRBD2 (6 bases). V dropped 4 bases and J dropped 5 bases, with 13 bases sitting between them. CDR1 is SNHLY, CDR2 FYNNEI, per germline. This CDR3 region has 14 residues. DNA for the CDR3: TGTGCCAGCAGTGTGGCGGGGATCGGAGATACGCAGTATTTT. Its translation: CASSVAGIGDTQYF.

This clonotype was counted between two and nine times. The rearrangement links TRBV29-1 to TRBJ2-1, with TRBD2 matching 9 bases. V shed 6 bases, J shed 8 bases, and the junction held 8 bases outside the gene matches. There are 13 residues in the CDR3. Looked up from germline, CDR1 is SQVTM and CDR2 is ANQGSEA. The CDR3 spells CSVGASGIDEQFF. The CDR3 bases are TGCAGCGTAGGGGCTAGCGGGATCGATGAGCAGTTCTTC.

This clonotype was observed a handful of times. The chain employs TRBV28 and TRBJ1-4, with 9 bases that match TRBD1. The ends lost 1 base at V and 7 bases at J; junction bases unmatched: 4. This CDR3 spans 15 amino acids. Per germline, CDR1 MDHEN and CDR2 SYDVKM. CDR3 region: CASSLFRDRVEKLFF. The CDR3 DNA reads as TGTGCCAGCAGTTTATTCCGGGACAGGGTTGAAAAACTGTTTTTT.

This clonotype has a handful of counts. CDR3 nucleotide sequence: TGTGCCAGCAGCGAGGCTAGCGGGAGAGTCGGTGAGCAGTTCTTC. Protein product: CASSEASGRVGEQFF. The chain couples TRBV11-2 to TRBJ2-1, with 10 bases lining up with TRBD2. Trimming at V came to 5 bases and at J to 9 bases, leaving 10 bases not matched to a gene. The CDR3 extends over 15 amino acids. CDR1 is SGHAT, CDR2 FQNNGV, per germline.

This clonotype is a singleton in its sample. The chain links TRBV4-3 to TRBJ2-7, with TRBD1 matching 10 bases. CDR1 LGHNA and CDR2 YSLEER come from the germline V gene. The CDR3 consists of 16 residues. After removal of 4 bases from V and 5 bases from J, the junction contained 11 bases not matched to a gene. The CDR3: CASSRVPGQGWNEQYF. Here the CDR3 DNA reads TGCGCCAGCAGCCGAGTTCCGGGACAGGGGTGGAACGAGCAGTACTTC.

This chain connects TRBV12-3 or TRBV12-4 to TRBJ2-1; 7 bases map to TRBD1. CDR3 length equals 14 residues. J was trimmed by 2 bases and V by 5 bases; bases with no gene match: 3. This chain's CDR3 is CASSTGTAYNEQFF. Written as DNA, the CDR3 is TGTGCCAGCAGTACCGGGACAGCCTACAATGAGCAGTTCTTC.

This rearrangement joins TRBV28 to TRBJ2-1, with 9 bases that match TRBD2. This CDR3 has 15 amino acids. V was pared by 3 bases and J by 9 bases, with 9 bases of the junction left unmatched. Germline CDR1 and CDR2: MDHEN and SYDVKM. The CDR3 here is CASSFNGGRASEQFF. CDR3 in DNA: TGTGCCAGCAGTTTCAATGGCGGGAGGGCCTCTGAGCAGTTCTTC.

The chain uses TRBV20-1 and TRBJ1-1, with a weak D call TRBD1 (6 bases). Trimming shortened V by 1 base and J by 1 base, and 10 bases separated the two germline ends. Germline V lookup: CDR1 DFQATT, CDR2 SNEGSKA (reference sequence). This CDR3 is 14 amino acids long. The CDR3 DNA sequence: TGCAGTGCTAGAGGGGACACAGGGAACACTGAAGCTTTCTTT. It codes for CSARGDTGNTEAFF.

This clonotype was counted between two and nine times. This chain links TRBV12-3 or TRBV12-4 with TRBJ1-6, with D maybe TRBD1 (6 bases). V was clipped by 3 bases and J by 9 bases, with 18 bases between them. The CDR3 sequence is 16 residues long. The CDR3 coding sequence is TGTGCCAGCAGTTTTGGGACCCAAGGGGGGATTTCACCCCTCCACTTT. It translates to CASSFGTQGGISPLHF.

There are a few counts of this clonotype. V and J are TRBV6-1 and TRBJ2-5; possibly TRBD1 for D (5 bases). CDR3 length equals 13 residues. Trimming took 0 bases from V and 13 from J, leaving 15 bases between them. Germline CDR1 MNHNS, CDR2 SASEGT. The CDR3 DNA sequence: TGTGCCAGCAGTGAAGCCCCCCGACAGTTGTGGTACTTC. Its protein is CASSEAPRQLWYF.

The rearrangement uses TRBV28 and TRBJ2-7; D unresolved. The CDR3 spans 12 residues. Germline lookup yields CDR1 MDHEN and CDR2 SYDVKM. Trimming cost V 3 bases and J 4 bases, with 7 bases left between them. Here the CDR3 DNA reads TGTGCCAGCAGTTTCCAAAATTACGAGCAGTACTTC. Its protein is CASSFQNYEQYF.

This clonotype was seen more than once but under ten times. This chain connects TRBV27 to TRBJ2-7; 9 bases align to TRBD1. J was trimmed by 9 bases and V by 5 bases; bases with no gene match: 5. This CDR3 comprises 12 residues. Per the germline V gene, CDR1 is MNHEY and CDR2 is SMNVEV (reference sequence). The CDR3: CASSPTGGPQYF. The CDR3 DNA follows: TGTGCCAGCAGTCCAACAGGGGGCCCGCAGTACTTC.

This clonotype has only a few counts. This chain joins TRBV3-1 and TRBJ2-1; 7 bases line up with TRBD2. J gave up 13 bases and V 8 bases, and 11 bases lay outside the gene matches. The CDR3 is 12 residues long. Germline values: CDR1 LGHDT, CDR2 YNNKEL (reference sequence). The CDR3 DNA follows: TGTGCCAGCGCCGGACTAGGCGGGGCCCAGTTCTTC. Amino acids: CASAGLGGAQFF.

This clonotype was found many times. The chain links TRBV28 to TRBJ1-6; D perhaps matches TRBD1 (6 bases). Germline V CDR1 and CDR2: MDHEN, SYDVKM. V shed 8 bases and J shed 5 bases, with 16 bases lying between them. CDR3 length: 15 amino acids. CDR3 coding DNA: TGTGCCAGCGAGGATCGGGGGCGAGATAATTCACCCCTCCACTTT. It translates to CASEDRGRDNSPLHF.

The chain links TRBV20-1 to TRBJ2-5; 9 bases are shared with TRBD2. CDR1 is DFQATT, CDR2 SNEGSKA, per germline (reference sequence). The trim removed 6 bases at V and 5 bases at J, leaving 10 bases unmatched. The CDR3 has 14 amino acids. The CDR3, as DNA: TGCAGTGCCAATCCGGGACTAGCTGACGAGACCCAGTACTTC. This gives the protein CSANPGLADETQYF.

This clonotype was found many times. CDR3 in amino acids: CASSVQPRYEQYF. In nucleotides, the CDR3 is TGTGCCAGCAGCGTACAGCCTAGGTACGAGCAGTACTTC. The chain recombines TRBV9 with TRBJ2-7; no firm D call. The CDR3 has 13 residues. Germline V lookup: CDR1 SGDLS, CDR2 YYNGEE. Trimming removed 1 base from V and 4 bases from J, with 9 bases in between.

J is TRBJ1-1 and V is TRBV7-6; D uncertain. Looked up from germline, CDR1 is SGHVS and CDR2 is FNYEAQ. The germline V and J ends were trimmed by 2 bases and 2 bases, with 15 bases remaining between them. The CDR3 length is 16 residues. The CDR3 here is CASSLSRPGRNTEAFF. The CDR3 bases are TGTGCCAGCAGCTTATCCCGGCCGGGCCGAAACACTGAAGCTTTCTTT.

The V and J genes are TRBV5-8 and TRBJ2-7, with D possibly being TRBD2 (5 bases). The CDR3 consists of 12 residues. The germline gives CDR1 SGHTS, CDR2 YDEGEE. Trimming shortened V by 4 bases and J by 3 bases, and 8 bases separated the two germline ends. The CDR3 DNA sequence: TGTGCCAGCAGCACCGGGGTCTACGAGCAGTACTTC. As protein: CASSTGVYEQYF.

This clonotype was picked up many times. This rearrangement joins TRBV6-5 to TRBJ1-2; perhaps TRBD1 as D (5 bases). Between the trimmed V and J ends, which lost 0 bases and 4 bases, there was a span of 9 bases. The CDR3 loop spans 14 amino acids. Germline lookup yields CDR1 MNHEY and CDR2 SVGAGI. The CDR3 protein is CASSYSAGPYGYTF. The DNA of the CDR3 is TGTGCCAGCAGTTACTCGGCAGGGCCCTATGGCTACACCTTC.

There are a few counts of this clonotype. The gene calls are TRBV27 and TRBJ2-7; a possible D gene is TRBD2 (5 bases). The CDR3 length is 15 residues. The germline V gene has CDR1 MNHEY and CDR2 SMNVEV (reference sequence). The V end was cut by 6 bases, the J end by 5 bases, with 20 bases between. CDR3 region: CASRASPDSLHEQYF. DNA for the CDR3: TGTGCCAGCAGGGCCTCCCCGGACTCCCTCCACGAGCAGTACTTC.

This clonotype occurred a few times. The gene calls are TRBV12-3 or TRBV12-4 and TRBJ1-1; D is undetermined. The CDR3 runs to 13 residues. The V end lost 0 bases, the J end lost 7 bases, and 9 bases lay between the germline ends. Written as DNA, the CDR3 is TGTGCCAGCAGTTTAGCGCGGGGAAATGAAGCTTTCTTT. Residues: CASSLARGNEAFF.

This clonotype has only a few counts. The chain employs TRBV20-1 and TRBJ1-1; D gene uncertain. The V and J ends lost 3 bases and 1 base respectively, with 6 bases between them. The CDR3 runs to 12 residues. The germline CDR1 and CDR2 sequences are DFQATT and SNEGSKA (reference sequence). CDR3 region: CSAREGNTEAFF. The CDR3, as DNA: TGCAGTGCTAGGGAGGGGAACACTGAAGCTTTCTTT.